This T cell receptor (beta chain) was captured in a study of OX40 agonist ivuxolimab in advanced cancers. Study results and limitations: Doses of 0.1 to 3.0 mg/kg were accompanied by clonal expansion of CD4+ and CD8+ blood T cells by week 6. What antigens the expanded peripheral T cells recognized was never established.

The data were produced by immunoSEQ multiplex PCR, yet TCRdb's version contains in-frame clones alone and is incomplete. The table includes about 120,000 clones, 80% to 90% detected once. Concerning this clone: Antigen specificity is unknown.

CDR3 length equals 13 residues. Trimming cost V 5 bases and J 5 bases, with 12 bases left between them. CDR1 and CDR2 from the germline V gene are MNHEY and SVGAGI. This chain joins TRBV6-5 and TRBJ1-1, with a tentative D call TRBD1 (5 bases). The sequence came from an adult with an advanced solid tumor such as melanoma, head and neck, liver or kidney cancer. Specimen: CD4+ or CD8+ T cells sorted from blood, collected in a trial of the OX40 agonist ivuxolimab. The CDR3 nucleotides read TGTGCCAGCAGTGGCAGGGTGAGGACTGAAGCTTTCTTT. This translates into CASSGRVRTEAFF.